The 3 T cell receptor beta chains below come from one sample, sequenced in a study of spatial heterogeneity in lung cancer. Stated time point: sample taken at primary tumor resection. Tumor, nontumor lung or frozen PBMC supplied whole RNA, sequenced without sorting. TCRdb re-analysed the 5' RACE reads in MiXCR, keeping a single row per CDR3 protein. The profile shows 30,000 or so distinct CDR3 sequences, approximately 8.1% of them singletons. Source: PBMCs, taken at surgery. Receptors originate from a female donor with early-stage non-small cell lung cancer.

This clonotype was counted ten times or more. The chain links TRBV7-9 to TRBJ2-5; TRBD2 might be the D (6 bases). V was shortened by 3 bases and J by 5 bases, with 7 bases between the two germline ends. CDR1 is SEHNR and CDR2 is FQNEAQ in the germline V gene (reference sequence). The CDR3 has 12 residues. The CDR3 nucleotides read TGTGCCAGCAGCTTCGGGGGTGAGACCCAGTACTTC. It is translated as CASSFGGETQYF.

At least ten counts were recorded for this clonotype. The CDR3 protein is CASLPLTANTEAFF. In DNA form, the CDR3 reads TGTGCCAGCTTACCTTTGACGGCGAACACTGAAGCTTTCTTT. The V and J genes are TRBV7-2 and TRBJ1-1; D is uncertain. The V gene's germline CDR1 is SGHTA and CDR2 FQGNSA. The V end lost 8 bases, the J end lost 1 base, and 14 bases lay between the germline ends. This CDR3 has 14 residues. Filled out from reference TRBV7-2 and TRBJ1-1, the complete variable domain reads GAGVSQSPSNKVTEKGKDVELRCDPISGHTALYWYRQSLGQGLEFLIYFQGNSAPDKSGLPSDRFSAERTGGSVSTLTIQRTQQEDSAVYLCASLPLTANTEAFFGQGTRLTVV.

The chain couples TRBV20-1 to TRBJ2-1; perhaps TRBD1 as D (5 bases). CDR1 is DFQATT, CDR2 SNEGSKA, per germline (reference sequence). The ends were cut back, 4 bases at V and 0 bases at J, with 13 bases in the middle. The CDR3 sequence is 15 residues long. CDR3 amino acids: CSAKGSGYSYNEQFF. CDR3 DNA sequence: TGCAGTGCTAAGGGATCAGGGTACTCCTACAATGAGCAGTTCTTC.